The clone carrying this T cell receptor beta chain was counted many times. The record originates from a study of patients with pleural tuberculosis. The V gene lost 0 bases and the J gene lost 5 bases, with 4 bases spanning the gap. CDR1 is DFQATT and CDR2 is SNEGSKA in the germline V gene (reference sequence). The CDR3 has 11 amino acids. Via MiXCR, TCRdb re-called the reads, giving one row per CDR3 protein. The table records approximately 50,000 distinct CDR3 sequences, less than 8% of them present only once. The chain couples TRBV20-1 to TRBJ2-5; D uncertain. The origin of this receptor is a human donor with pleural tuberculosis. In nucleotides, the CDR3 is TGCAGTGCTAGAGATCATGAGACCCAGTACTTC. The encoded protein is CSARDHETQYF.